These 17 T cell receptor beta chains were all obtained from the same sample, sequenced in a study of blood T cells in healthy people across ages (dated by TCRdb to about 2015). Libraries were built with 5' RACE. Sequencing took place on an Illumina HiSeq 2500. A second roughly 6 to 12 cycle PCR used a sample-barcoded 5' primer and a J-beta primer mix. TCRdb's own reprocessing of the public reads used fastp at Q25 and MiXCR and kept productive beta chains. Here each entry gathers all rows of one CDR3 protein and keeps the most common genes and DNA. The sample table records roughly 730,000 distinct CDR3 sequences; 56% of these occur just once. The ten largest account for roughly 24% of the sample. What was sequenced was blood. These receptors were obtained from a middle-aged man in good health.

The chain carries TRBV6-5 and TRBJ1-6, with TRBD1 as a possible D gene (5 bases). CDR1 MNHEY and CDR2 SVGAGI come from the germline V gene. V was pared by 7 bases and J by 10 bases, with 17 bases between. This CDR3 contains 14 residues. CDR3 sequence reads: CASTAPGEVSPLHF. DNA for the CDR3: TGTGCCAGCACCGCTCCGGGGGAGGTATCACCCCTCCACTTT.

V gene TRBV21-1 combines with J gene TRBJ2-1; TRBD2 was called by the table and not checked on the DNA. TRBV21-1 is a pseudogene segment. This CDR3 region has 19 residues. CDR3 DNA: TGTGCCAGCAGCAAAGCCAAGGCCCCACTCAAACTAGAGGTCTATGAGCAGTTCTTC. Amino acid sequence: CASSKAKAPLKLEVYEQFF.

This clonotype was observed a handful of times. V gene TRBV3-1 combines with J gene TRBJ1-6, with TRBD1 as a possible D gene (5 bases). The V end was cut by 4 bases, the J end by 5 bases, with 12 bases between. CDR1 and CDR2 (germline): LGHDT, YNNKEL (reference sequence). This CDR3 region has 15 residues. The CDR3 coding sequence is TGTGCCAGCAGCCGACTTGGACAAAATAATTCACCCCTCCACTTT. Residues: CASSRLGQNNSPLHF.

This clonotype occurred once. The V gene is TRBV20-1, the J gene TRBJ1-1; maybe TRBD1 (5 bases). Germline CDR1 is DFQATT and CDR2 is SNEGSKA (reference sequence). The length of the CDR3 is 12 residues. The CDR3 sequence is CSGKRGSTEAFF. The CDR3 region has the DNA TGCAGCGGGAAGCGGGGGTCGACTGAAGCTTTCTTT.

This chain links TRBV7-8 with TRBJ2-1; 10 bases line up with TRBD2. The end of the DNA aligns better with TRBJ2-7, so the J call may be wrong. This CDR3 comprises 15 residues. Looked up from germline, CDR1 is SGHVS and CDR2 is FQNEAQ. The CDR3 reads CASSQKRTSGYEQYF. The CDR3 DNA sequence: TGTGCCAGCAGCCAAAAGAGGACTAGCGGATACGAGCAGTACTTC.

The rearrangement uses TRBV5-1 and TRBJ2-5, with 7 bases fitting TRBD2. Germline CDR1 SGHRS, CDR2 YFSETQ. The CDR3 loop spans 16 amino acids. The J segment lost 11 bases and the V segment lost 1 base, leaving 17 bases of the junction unmatched. CDR3 sequence (DNA): TGCGCCAGCAGCTTGTGGAGGCCCTTCCCCGCGGGGGAGCAGTACTTC. This codes for CASSLWRPFPAGEQYF.

V is TRBV27 and J is TRBJ2-5; weak D call: TRBD1 (6 bases). There are 15 residues in the CDR3. V lost 6 bases and J lost 11, with 25 bases in between. Germline V gene data show CDR1 as MNHEY and CDR2 as SMNVEV (reference sequence). CDR3 region: CASRSGTTGYNEQYF. As DNA, the CDR3 is TGTGCCAGCAGATCCGGGACAACGGGGTACAATGAGCAGTACTTC.

The chain uses TRBV5-5 and TRBJ2-1; D may correspond to TRBD1 or TRBD2 (5 bases each). The CDR3 loop spans 15 amino acids. Trimming removed 0 bases at V and 3 bases at J, with 10 bases between. The germline CDR1 and CDR2 sequences are SGHKS and YYEKEE (reference sequence). CDR3 loop: CASSLGGAIYNEQFF. DNA of the CDR3: TGTGCCAGCAGCTTGGGAGGGGCTATCTACAATGAGCAGTTCTTC.

The chain is built from TRBV20-1 and TRBJ1-4; D not certain. This CDR3 spans 14 amino acids. Trimming stripped 6 bases from V and 7 bases from J, with 18 bases between. CDR1 and CDR2 (germline): DFQATT, SNEGSKA (reference sequence). The CDR3 DNA sequence: TGCAGTGCCCCGAAGTCCGGACCGGGTGAAAAACTGTTTTTT. Amino acid sequence: CSAPKSGPGEKLFF.

The V and J genes are TRBV18 and TRBJ2-7; the D is unclear. Per the germline V gene, CDR1 is KGHSH and CDR2 is LQKENI. There are 13 residues in the CDR3. Trimming cost V 1 base and J 2 bases, with 6 bases left between them. Here the CDR3 reads CASSPQMTYEQYF. In DNA, the CDR3 is TGTGCCAGCTCACCACAGATGACCTACGAGCAGTACTTC.

The chain carries TRBV7-8 and TRBJ2-7; the D gene is possibly TRBD1 (5 bases). This CDR3 has 13 residues. The V and J ends lost 1 base and 9 bases respectively, with 13 bases between them. CDR1 is SGHVS and CDR2 is FQNEAQ in the germline V gene. CDR3 sequence reads: CASSLEGHRGQYF. The CDR3 region has the DNA TGTGCCAGCAGCTTAGAGGGGCATCGAGGGCAGTACTTC.

This clonotype was recorded a few times. The V and J genes are TRBV29-1 and TRBJ2-5; TRBD2 aligns across 7 bases. Germline V lookup: CDR1 SQVTM, CDR2 ANQGSEA. V lost 4 bases and J lost 5; bases outside the gene matches: 4. The length of the CDR3 is 12 residues. CDR3 in amino acids: CSVGRTRETQYF. CDR3 bases: TGCAGCGTTGGACGGACTAGGGAGACCCAGTACTTC.

This clonotype has just a few counts. The rearrangement links TRBV6-1 to TRBJ1-5; no definite D call. The CDR3 consists of 17 residues. V shed 6 bases and J shed 0 bases, with 18 bases lying between them. The V gene's germline CDR1 is MNHNS and CDR2 SASEGT. The CDR3 DNA reads TGTGCCAGCAGACCGCGTTTGGGAACTTATAGCAATCAGCCCCAGCATTTT. Residues: CASRPRLGTYSNQPQHF.

The chain joins TRBV27 to TRBJ2-2, with TRBD2 as a possible D gene (5 bases). The CDR3 extends over 14 amino acids. Germline values: CDR1 MNHEY, CDR2 SMNVEV (reference sequence). Trimming removed 7 bases at V and 4 bases at J, with 13 bases between. The CDR3: CASTSREGTGELFF. Written as DNA, the CDR3 is TGTGCCAGCACCTCCAGAGAGGGCACCGGGGAGCTGTTTTTT.

This clonotype was detected only a few times. This CDR3 is CASSVRGNIQYF. The CDR3 DNA follows: TGTGCCAGCAGCGTTAGGGGTAACATTCAGTACTTC. The rearrangement joins TRBV7-2 to TRBJ2-4; D is possibly TRBD1 (5 bases). Germline V gene lookup returns CDR1 SGHTA and CDR2 FQGNSA. The CDR3 sequence is 12 residues long. The V end lost 5 bases, the J end lost 7 bases, and 9 bases lay between the germline ends.

This clonotype appeared a single time. V usage is TRBV5-1 and J usage is TRBJ2-6; a possible D gene is TRBD1 (5 bases). V was trimmed by 2 bases and J by 4 bases, leaving 13 bases between them. This CDR3 has 16 amino acids. The germline gives CDR1 SGHRS, CDR2 YFSETQ. The CDR3 coding sequence is TGCGCCAGCAGCTTTAAAGACACAGGCGGGGCCAACGTCCTGACTTTC. It is translated as CASSFKDTGGANVLTF.

This clonotype was seen only a few times. V is TRBV6-5 and J is TRBJ1-2; TRBD1 agrees at 7 bases. Germline CDR1 MNHEY, CDR2 SVGAGI. Trimming removed 2 bases from V and 4 bases from J; junction bases left unmatched: 10. The CDR3 is 16 residues long. The CDR3 sequence is CASSYEGTADPYGYTF. The CDR3 DNA is TGTGCCAGCAGTTACGAAGGGACAGCAGACCCCTATGGCTACACCTTC.